The 12 T cell receptor beta chains below come from one sample, sequenced in a study of shared clonotypes between healthy human individuals. Clones were sequenced by immunoSEQ multiplex PCR, and TCRdb holds only the in-frame ones, with some missing. The data contain some 1 million clones, roughly 75% of them seen just once; the ten biggest clones take up about 1.5%. The specimen was memory CD4+ T cells sorted from blood. Noted subset: CD45RA-negative fraction. The receptors originated from a man between 18 and 35 years old in good health.

This sequence joins TRBV9 and TRBJ2-7; TRBD2 aligns across 13 bases. The CDR3 has 14 amino acids. CDR1 and CDR2 (germline): SGDLS, YYNGEE. V was clipped by 4 bases and J by 10 bases; unmatched bases: 8. The CDR3 nucleotides read TGTGCCAGCAGCTTCGGACTAGCGGGAGACCCACAGTACTTC. Protein sequence: CASSFGLAGDPQYF.

The V call is TRBV7-9, the J call TRBJ2-2, with D perhaps TRBD1 (5 bases). The CDR3 is made up of 15 amino acids. Germline V gives CDR1 SEHNR, CDR2 FQNEAQ (reference sequence). With 5 bases removed from V and 2 bases from J, the gap between germline ends came to 12 bases. CDR3 DNA sequence: TGTGCCAGCAGCCCCTTGACAGAAAACACCGGGGAGCTGTTTTTT. Protein sequence: CASSPLTENTGELFF.

The V gene is TRBV5-6, the J gene TRBJ2-1; D is possibly TRBD2 (5 bases). Germline V gene lookup returns CDR1 SGHDT and CDR2 YYEEEE. The CDR3 contains 15 residues. Trimming removed 1 base at V and 2 bases at J, with 10 bases between. DNA for the CDR3: TGTGCCAGCAGCTTGTCAGGCGGGCCCTACAATGAGCAGTTCTTC. Translated: CASSLSGGPYNEQFF.

The gene calls are TRBV30 and TRBJ2-3; unclear D gene. The V gene lost 4 bases and the J gene lost 0 bases, with 17 bases spanning the gap. Germline CDR1 GTSNPN, CDR2 SVGIG (reference sequence). The CDR3 covers 16 residues. In nucleotides, the CDR3 is TGTGCCTGGAACATCGCACAGTCCCCTAGCACAGATACGCAGTATTTT. Translating it yields CAWNIAQSPSTDTQYF.

V gene TRBV6-6 combines with J gene TRBJ1-2; D remains unclear. CDR3 length equals 11 residues. The germline V gene has CDR1 MNHNY and CDR2 SVGAGI (reference sequence). V lost 7 bases and J lost 8, with 11 bases in between. CDR3 sequence reads: CASTLGGGYTF. The CDR3 DNA sequence: TGTGCCAGCACCTTAGGAGGAGGCTACACCTTC.

CDR3 bases: TGTGCCAGCAGCTTCTGGGGGAGCTCCTATAATTCACCCCTCCACTTT. Translated, it gives CASSFWGSSYNSPLHF. The J gene is TRBJ1-6, the V gene TRBV5-6; tentative D call: TRBD1 (5 bases). The germline V gene encodes CDR1 SGHDT and CDR2 YYEEEE. This CDR3 contains 16 residues. Trimming stripped 2 bases from V and 0 bases from J, with 9 bases between.

The chain recombines TRBV19 with TRBJ2-7, with 7 bases fitting TRBD1. The CDR3 covers 15 residues. Germline V gene sequence: CDR1 LNHDA, CDR2 SQIVND (reference sequence). V dropped 6 bases and J dropped 1; count of bases not matched to a gene: 9. This CDR3 is CASRGRDSYSYEQYF. CDR3 DNA: TGTGCCAGTAGAGGTAGGGACAGCTATTCCTACGAGCAGTACTTC.

This chain joins TRBV4-3 and TRBJ2-1; D might be TRBD1 (6 bases). Germline V gene data show CDR1 as LGHNA and CDR2 as YSLEER. The CDR3 runs 16 residues. The germline V and J ends were trimmed by 1 base and 2 bases, with 12 bases remaining between them. In DNA form, the CDR3 reads TGCGCCAGCAGCCAAGGGACGACAGGCGCCTACAATGAGCAGTTCTTC. This codes for CASSQGTTGAYNEQFF.

The genes are TRBV4-3 and TRBJ1-1; 7 positions match TRBD1. The CDR3 totals 15 residues. V was clipped by 4 bases and J by 6 bases; unmatched bases: 11. Germline-derived CDR1 and CDR2 are LGHNA and YSLEER. CDR3 residues: CASSREFTGDAEAFF. In nucleotides, the CDR3 is TGCGCCAGCAGCCGCGAATTTACAGGGGATGCTGAAGCTTTCTTT.

The table lists this clone with a few counts. J is TRBJ2-5 and V is TRBV5-8; no firm D call. CDR3 length: 16 residues. V gave up 2 bases and J gave up 1 base, with 15 bases separating them. Germline values: CDR1 SGHTS, CDR2 YDEGEE. The CDR3 coding sequence is TGTGCCAGCAGCTTTCTTAACTGGGTCCTCCAAGAGACCCAGTACTTC. Translating gives CASSFLNWVLQETQYF.

J is TRBJ2-5 and V is TRBV5-1, with 7 bases identical to TRBD1. This CDR3 is built from 14 residues. The germline gives CDR1 SGHRS, CDR2 YFSETQ. Trimming cost V 2 bases and J 3 bases; bases outside gene matches: 4. In nucleotides, the CDR3 is TGCGCCAGCAGCTTCCGGGACAGAGAAGAGACCCAGTACTTC. This codes for CASSFRDREETQYF.

This chain links TRBV28 with TRBJ2-1, with 7 bases aligning to TRBD2. Germline CDR1 and CDR2: MDHEN and SYDVKM. The CDR3 totals 16 residues. V dropped 9 bases and J dropped 9; count of bases not matched to a gene: 20. Here the CDR3 DNA reads TGTGCCAGTGGCGAGATGGCTAGCGGCCTCTTTAGTGAGCAGTTCTTC. Translating it yields CASGEMASGLFSEQFF.